Listed here is a single T cell receptor (beta chain). Its antigen is unknown. There are no base qualities to consult, and no much larger clone falls within one base. This sample is part of a study of vaccination and CD4 T cells after COVID-19 (dated by TCRdb to between 2020 and 2023). With respect to the entire study: Convalescent patients had a positive SARS-CoV-2 result on nasal swab PCR, and of these patients, several had mild disease and one had severe disease. For stimulating the cultures, overlapping spike peptide pools were used, derived from SARS-CoV-2 as well as from the common cold coronaviruses HCoV-NL63, HCoV-OC43 and HCoV-229E. Post-COVID blood samples were collected from convalescent patients a median of around 96 days after diagnosis, with a range of roughly 30 to 161 days. In over 8 COVID-19 convalescent patients and 4 infection-naive healthy vaccine recipients, the spike-specific CD4+ TCR repertoire before mRNA vaccination was compared with the repertoire after mRNA vaccination. As controls, cultures received a CEFX viral epitope pool (the positive control), an HIV-1 Nef peptide pool (the negative control), or no peptide at all. The convalescent cohort comprised six males and four females, including two Hispanic individuals, seven Caucasians, two Asians and one multiracial person. Post-vaccine blood samples were collected a median of 72 days after the second vaccine dose, ranging from roughly 12 to 250 days. Each participant got two doses of either the Pfizer-BioNTech BNT162b2 vaccine (n=8) or the Moderna mRNA-1273 vaccine (n=2).

The library was built by means of PCR. At the Johns Hopkins FTIC core, DNA from the cultured CD4+ T cells underwent TCR sequencing with the Oncomine TCR Beta short-read assay. Genomic DNA was extracted from the cultured CD4+ T cells with the QIAamp micro DNA kit. Oncomine TCR Beta libraries from cultured CD4+ T cells were pooled using unique dual indexes and sequenced on an Illumina iSeq 100. The study's own analysis went as follows. Non-productive sequences were removed, and CDR3s not starting with C, not ending with F or W, or shorter than 7 amino acids were discarded. Antigen-specific clonotypes were identified with the MANAFEST web application by comparing peptide-stimulated wells with reference and other culture wells. To be called positive, a clone needed an FDR below 0.05, an odds ratio above 5, and a productive frequency above 0.1% in at least two of three replicate wells. Cross-reactive clonotypes were defined as significantly expanded in both SARS-CoV-2 spike wells and at least one common cold coronavirus spike condition. Levenshtein distances (stringdist) and unrooted phylogenetic trees (ape) in R version 3.6.1 were used to assess CDR3 homology. Using fastp trimming at Q25 and MiXCR clonotype assembly, TCRdb reanalyzed the public sequencing data and kept in-frame beta chains. Each CDR3 protein gets just one entry, which takes the most common genes and DNA from the rows behind it. These V and J calls are TCRdb output, not the study's own analysis. The sample table shows some 21,000 distinct CDR3 sequences, and 30% to 45% are seen once. Approximately 5.3% of the sample goes to the ten largest clones.

Read against the paper, the sample's treatment or condition label means: roughly 10-day PBMC culture with coronavirus spike peptide pools or control peptides (ViraFEST assay). To expand antigen-specific T cells with peptide pools and then pick out the expanded clonotypes through TCR sequencing, the study relied on the ViraFEST assay. The convalescent patients' positive SARS-CoV-2 PCR tests fell between March and December 2020, which was before the Alpha, Beta and Delta variants emerged in the United States. Each well held under 2.5 million PBMCs cultured in IMDM containing approximately 5% human AB serum and 9 to 10 IU/ml IL-2, with approximately 9.2 ug/ml peptide pools added. Half of the culture medium was replaced with fresh IL-2-containing medium on days 3 and 7. After approximately 11 days of culture, CD4+ T cells were isolated by negative selection with the EasySep CD4+ T cell isolation kit. Ficoll-Paque Plus gradient centrifugation was used to isolate PBMCs from whole blood, and the isolated PBMCs were then either used fresh or cryopreserved at -140C. Culture conditions were generally each tested in triplicate wells.

The research as a whole found: The median number of SARS-CoV-2-reactive clonotypes rose from under 25 after infection to around 40 after vaccination, but the change was not significant. Nearly all vaccine-specific clones in convalescent patients (304 of 307) were mono-reactive for SARS-CoV-2 spike rather than cross-reactive with common cold coronaviruses. In convalescent patients, a median approximately 89% of post-vaccine SARS-CoV-2-reactive clones were detected only after vaccination, suggesting vaccine-specific priming. Only a relatively small number of convalescent patients were included in the study, and early timepoints following natural infection were not analyzed.

Compared with germline, V lacks 6 bases and J lacks 4 bases; bases without a gene match: 5. From cysteine to phenylalanine, the CDR3 is 13 amino acids long. Just the 39-base CDR3 DNA is kept, in frame starting at base 1. From the germline V gene, CDR1 is SNHLY and CDR2 is FYNNEI. The rearrangement joined TRBV2 to TRBJ1-1; 7 bases in the junction line up with TRBD1. Here the sequenced sample was CD4+ T cells from blood, cultured in vitro, taken before SARS-CoV-2 vaccination. This TCR was sampled from a human donor who had recovered from COVID-19. The DNA reads TGTGCCAGCAGCGATAACAGGGGCACTGAAGCTTTCTTT. It translates as CASSDNRGTEAFF.